The 7 T cell receptor beta chains reported below all come from one sample, sequenced in a study of T cell repertoires in cytomegalovirus infection (dated by TCRdb to about 2019). The instrument given in TCRdb is Illumina HiSeq 1500. The public reads were reprocessed in TCRdb via fastp at Q25 and MiXCR, keeping in-frame beta chains. Identical CDR3 protein sequences are pooled into one entry, listed with their most common genes and DNA. Recorded for this sample are around 800,000 distinct CDR3 sequences; about 33% of them occurred a single time. The biggest ten clones account for around 12% of the sample. The treatment or condition tag for this specimen amounts to: in vitro stimulation with specific CMV peptide epitopes to enrich CMV-specific T cells. Their target antigens are unknown. This specimen consisted of cultured CD8+ T cells from PBMCs, obtained from culture after CMV antigen stimulation. All receptors derive from a human donor in good health (CMV status not recorded). Some clones in this sample may be carry-over from other donors' samples.

This clonotype has only a few counts. The V gene is TRBV5-6, the J gene TRBJ2-7; either TRBD1 or TRBD2 may fit D (5 bases each). The V end was cut by 0 bases, the J end by 7 bases, with 11 bases between. CDR1 is SGHDT, CDR2 YYEEEE, per germline. CDR3 length: 13 residues. The CDR3 DNA follows: TGTGCCAGCAGCTTGGTTACTTGGGGGGAGCAGTACGTC. It specifies CASSLVTWGEQYV.

This sequence joins TRBV12-3 or TRBV12-4 and TRBJ2-5; possibly TRBD1 or TRBD2 for D (5 bases each). The V and J ends lost 7 bases and 5 bases respectively, with 11 bases between them. The CDR3 contains 12 residues. CDR3 DNA sequence: TGTGCCAGCACGGCAGGGACGGAGACCCAGTACTTC. Translation: CASTAGTETQYF.

J is TRBJ2-7 and V is TRBV29-1; D ambiguous. The CDR3 is 13 residues long. Germline V gene lookup returns CDR1 SQVTM and CDR2 ANQGSEA. V shed 5 bases and J shed 2 bases, with 13 bases lying between them. The CDR3 DNA sequence: TGCAGCGTTCCAGGAAAGTGGACCTACGAGCAGTACGTC. Encoded protein: CSVPGKWTYEQYV.

This clonotype was picked up a small number of times. V usage is TRBV11-3 and J usage is TRBJ2-1, with 7 bases matching TRBD1. The V gene end was trimmed by 2 bases and the J gene end by 9 bases; junction bases not matched to a gene: 10. Looked up from germline, CDR1 is SGHNT and CDR2 is YENEEA. The CDR3 consists of 15 residues. CDR3: CASSLRDSPVFEQFF. The CDR3 DNA reads TGTGCCAGCAGCTTAAGGGACAGCCCTGTGTTTGAGCAGTTCTTC.

The chain employs TRBV27 and TRBJ1-1; weak D call: TRBD1 (6 bases). The V gene's germline CDR1 is MNHEY and CDR2 SMNVEV (reference sequence). Trimming took 7 bases from V and 0 from J, leaving 21 bases between them. This CDR3 spans 17 amino acids. CDR3 sequence: CASTPGPGQLMNTEAFF. In nucleotides, the CDR3 is TGTGCCAGCACCCCTGGACCGGGACAATTGATGAACACTGAAGCTTTCTTT.

This clonotype was seen only a few times. The chain combines TRBV20-1 with TRBJ2-1; TRBD2 matches at 7 bases. Germline V gene lookup returns CDR1 DFQATT and CDR2 SNEGSKA (reference sequence). The CDR3 covers 15 residues. With V trimmed by 6 bases and J by 1 base, 9 bases remained unmatched. The CDR3 loop reads CSALGRGSSYNEQFF. CDR3 nucleotide sequence: TGCAGTGCCCTGGGGCGGGGGAGTTCCTACAATGAGCAGTTCTTC.

This clonotype was seen a handful of times. The rearrangement joins TRBV7-9 to TRBJ2-1, with D possibly matching TRBD2 (5 bases). This CDR3 comprises 16 residues. V was shortened by 1 base and J by 10 bases, with 20 bases between the two germline ends. The germline V gene encodes CDR1 SEHNR and CDR2 FQNEAQ (reference sequence). Here the CDR3 reads CASSLERATPWSEQFF. The CDR3 nucleotides read TGTGCCAGCAGCTTAGAGAGGGCGACTCCCTGGAGCGAGCAGTTCTTC.